The rows below give T cell receptor beta chains drawn from one sample of a study of T cell changes during pregnancy in multiple sclerosis. TCRdb's copy holds only in-frame clones and misses some; the assay was immunoSEQ multiplex PCR. Of about 59,000 clones in the sample, 80% to 95% are singletons; the top ten hold roughly 0.35%. Sequences were derived from CD4+ T cells from peripheral blood mononuclear cells, sampled before pregnancy. These TCRs come from a female donor with multiple sclerosis, enrolled in a pregnancy study. CDR3s include the opening cysteine and the closing phenylalanine or tryptophan. Fields, in order: clone size, J gene, V gene, D gene, CDR3 DNA, CDR3 protein. The D gene is left open where the match is weak. Clone size is stated in some rows and not others, as once, few, many or a class when expanded.

clone size: few; J gene: TRBJ1-1; V gene: TRBV20-1; D gene: NA; CDR3 DNA: TGCAGTGCCATCAGGAACACTGAAGCTTTCTTT; CDR3 protein: CSAIRNTEAFF
clone size: NA; J gene: TRBJ2-4; V gene: TRBV29-1; D gene: TRBD1; CDR3 DNA: TGCAGCGTTGAAGGGAAACAGGGGGCATTGGGAAACATTCAGTACTTC; CDR3 protein: CSVEGKQGALGNIQYF
clone size: NA; J gene: TRBJ2-2; V gene: TRBV5-1; D gene: TRBD1; CDR3 DNA: TGCGCCAGCAGCTTGCCTACGGACAGGGCGAACACCGGGGAGCTGTTTTTT; CDR3 protein: CASSLPTDRANTGELFF
clone size: NA; J gene: TRBJ2-3; V gene: TRBV14; D gene: TRBD2; CDR3 DNA: TGTGCCAGCAGCCAAGATCGGCCGAGCGGGAGAACAGATACGCAGTATTTT; CDR3 protein: CASSQDRPSGRTDTQYF
clone size: NA; J gene: TRBJ2-5; V gene: TRBV5-1; D gene: NA; CDR3 DNA: TGCGCCAGCAGCTTCGGAGAATACGGAGAGACCCAGTACTTC; CDR3 protein: CASSFGEYGETQYF
clone size: NA; J gene: TRBJ2-7; V gene: TRBV4-3; D gene: TRBD2; CDR3 DNA: TGCGCCAGCAGCCAAGATTCGCTAGCGGGATCCTACGAGCAGTACTTC; CDR3 protein: CASSQDSLAGSYEQYF
clone size: NA; J gene: TRBJ1-2; V gene: TRBV29-1; D gene: TRBD1; CDR3 DNA: TGCAGCGTTAACGACAGGGCCACTCTGGGCTACACCTTC; CDR3 protein: CSVNDRATLGYTF
clone size: NA; J gene: TRBJ2-7; V gene: TRBV6-5; D gene: NA; CDR3 DNA: TGTGCCAGCAGTTTGGGAGACGTTCGGAGCTACGAGCAGTACTTC; CDR3 protein: CASSLGDVRSYEQYF
clone size: once; J gene: TRBJ2-1; V gene: TRBV5-4; D gene: TRBD2; CDR3 DNA: TGTGCCAGCAGAAATGGACTAGGCAATGAGCAGTTCTTC; CDR3 protein: CASRNGLGNEQFF
clone size: NA; J gene: TRBJ2-1; V gene: TRBV19; D gene: NA; CDR3 DNA: TGTGCCAGTAATGAGCGGCCATACAATGAGCAGTTCTTC; CDR3 protein: CASNERPYNEQFF
clone size: NA; J gene: TRBJ1-5; V gene: TRBV5-6; D gene: TRBD1; CDR3 DNA: TGTGCCAGCAGCATGACAGGGTTAGTTCAGCCCCAGCATTTT; CDR3 protein: CASSMTGLVQPQHF
clone size: NA; J gene: TRBJ1-2; V gene: TRBV30; D gene: TRBD1; CDR3 DNA: TGTGCCTGGAGTTTGGGACAGGGAGGCGGCTACACCTTC; CDR3 protein: CAWSLGQGGGYTF
clone size: NA; J gene: TRBJ2-5; V gene: TRBV7-9; D gene: TRBD2; CDR3 DNA: TGTGCCAGCAGCCCAAGCTTGGGTCTAGCGGGGACCCAGTACTTC; CDR3 protein: CASSPSLGLAGTQYF
clone size: NA; J gene: TRBJ2-2; V gene: TRBV5-4; D gene: NA; CDR3 DNA: TGTGCCAGCAGCTTGGCCCTCACACCCGCCGGGGAGCTGTTTTTT; CDR3 protein: CASSLALTPAGELFF
clone size: NA; J gene: TRBJ1-1; V gene: TRBV6-5; D gene: TRBD1; CDR3 DNA: TGTGCCAGCAGAACGACAGGGGGGAGGACTGAAGCTTTCTTT; CDR3 protein: CASRTTGGRTEAFF
clone size: NA; J gene: TRBJ2-7; V gene: TRBV7-2; D gene: TRBD2; CDR3 DNA: TGTGCCAGCAGCTTCCCGAGTAGCGGGAGTCCGACCTACGAGCAGTACTTC; CDR3 protein: CASSFPSSGSPTYEQYF
clone size: NA; J gene: TRBJ2-2; V gene: TRBV7-2; D gene: NA; CDR3 DNA: TGTGCCAGCAGCTTACTGTCTGGCGGGGGCTATAGCGGGGAGCTGTTTTTT; CDR3 protein: CASSLLSGGGYSGELFF
clone size: once; J gene: TRBJ2-6; V gene: TRBV19; D gene: NA; CDR3 DNA: TGTGCCAGTAGGATCACAGGGCTTGGGGCCAACGTCCTGACTTTC; CDR3 protein: CASRITGLGANVLTF
clone size: NA; J gene: TRBJ2-1; V gene: TRBV7-3; D gene: TRBD2; CDR3 DNA: TGTGCCAGCAGCTTAACGGGGGGCGCTAGCGGGAGGAATGAGCAGTTCTTC; CDR3 protein: CASSLTGGASGRNEQFF
clone size: NA; J gene: TRBJ2-5; V gene: TRBV14; D gene: NA; CDR3 DNA: TGTGCCAGCAGCGCACCTACAGGGTTCGGGGAGACCCAGTACTTC; CDR3 protein: CASSAPTGFGETQYF
clone size: NA; J gene: TRBJ2-2; V gene: TRBV18; D gene: NA; CDR3 DNA: TGTGCCAGCTCACCAAGGCCCGGGAGCACCGGGGAGCTGTTTTTT; CDR3 protein: CASSPRPGSTGELFF